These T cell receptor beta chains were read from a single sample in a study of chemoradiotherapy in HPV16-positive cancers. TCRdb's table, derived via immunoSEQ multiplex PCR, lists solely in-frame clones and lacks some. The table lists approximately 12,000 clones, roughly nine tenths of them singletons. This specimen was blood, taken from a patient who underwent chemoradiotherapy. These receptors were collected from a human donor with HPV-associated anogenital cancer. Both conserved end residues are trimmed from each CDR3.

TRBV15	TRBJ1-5	ATSRVATGIESNQPQH
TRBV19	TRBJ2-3	ASSIHSDRVTDTQY
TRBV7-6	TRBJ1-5	ASSLDPVNQPQH
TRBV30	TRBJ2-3	ACTDPTDTQY
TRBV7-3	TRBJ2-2	ASSLTPSALRNTGELF
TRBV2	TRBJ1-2	ASSDITGYGYT
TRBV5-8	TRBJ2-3	ASSLVFGDTQY
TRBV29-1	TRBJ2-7	SVLERGKTYEQY
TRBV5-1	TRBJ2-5	ASSFGQPSGETQY
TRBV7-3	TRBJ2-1	ASSTDSSGHYNEQF
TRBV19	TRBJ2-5	ASSIGGTHQETQY
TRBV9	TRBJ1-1	ASSVDLNGPEAF
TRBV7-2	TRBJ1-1	ASSLLARGNTEAF
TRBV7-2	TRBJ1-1	ASSLGVSNTEAF
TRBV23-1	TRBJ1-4	ASSHQAVSTNEKLF
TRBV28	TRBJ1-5	ASRPPRLPTQPQH
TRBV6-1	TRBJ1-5	ASRDSYNQPQH